This T cell receptor (beta chain) originates from a study of memory CD4+ T cells and cytomegalovirus serostatus. Study results and limitations: Each of some 67 CMV-associated TCRbeta sequences occurred in one to five individuals. The CMV-associated TCR signature appears largely within the CD4+ memory repertoire.

The sort gate was single viable CD3+CD4+CD8-CD45RO+ cells for memory CD4+ T cells. Per the authors' pipeline: Out-of-frame sequences were removed, leaving 2 million to 2.5 million distinct TCRbeta sequences. Produced via immunoSEQ multiplex PCR; TCRdb's table is partial and in-frame only. V and J calls and clone size follow that table, whereas D and trimming were derived from the DNA. This sample has about 44,000 clones, with around 80% found just once. The table lists this clone with a few counts. Antigen unknown. Material for sequencing was memory CD4+ T cells from blood. The receptor was isolated from an adult in good health and CMV-seronegative.

The CDR3 bases are TGTGCCAGCAGTGAACAGGGTCTCCCCGGGAGCAATCAGCCCCAGCATTTT. Translating gives CASSEQGLPGSNQPQHF. The chain carries TRBV2 and TRBJ1-5; D possibly corresponds to TRBD1 (5 bases). Germline loops: CDR1 SNHLY, CDR2 FYNNEI. Trimming removed 2 bases from V and 1 base from J, with 15 bases in between. The CDR3 is 17 amino acids.